Sequencing of this T cell receptor (beta chain) was carried out in a study of vaccination and CD4 T cells after COVID-19. On the study more broadly: The stimulating agents, overlapping spike peptides, came from SARS-CoV-2, HCoV-NL63, HCoV-OC43 and HCoV-229E. Study outcomes and limitations: A median approximately 83% of convalescent patients' SARS-CoV-2-reactive clones emerged only after vaccination.

At the Johns Hopkins FTIC core, DNA taken from cultured CD4+ T cells was sequenced by way of the Oncomine TCR Beta short-read assay. TCRdb independently ran MiXCR on the PCR reads; one entry per CDR3 protein. Of approximately 15,000 distinct CDR3 sequences listed, under 60% are singletons. Documented treatment: roughly ten-day PBMC culture with coronavirus spike peptide pools or control peptides (ViraFEST assay). V gave up 3 bases and J gave up 1 base; unmatched junction bases: 8. Germline V lookup: CDR1 DFQATT, CDR2 SNEGSKA (reference sequence). The CDR3 is 16 residues long. Worth noting for this clonotype: Its antigen is still unknown.

The chain has TRBV20-1 and TRBJ2-2; TRBD2 aligns across 7 bases. The clonotype comes from a human donor who had recovered from COVID-19. The sequenced sample was CD4+ T cells from blood, cultured in vitro. CDR3 nucleotides: TGCAGTGCTAGGGGCGGGGCTAGCGGGAACACCGGGGAGCTGTTTTTT. Protein: CSARGGASGNTGELFF.